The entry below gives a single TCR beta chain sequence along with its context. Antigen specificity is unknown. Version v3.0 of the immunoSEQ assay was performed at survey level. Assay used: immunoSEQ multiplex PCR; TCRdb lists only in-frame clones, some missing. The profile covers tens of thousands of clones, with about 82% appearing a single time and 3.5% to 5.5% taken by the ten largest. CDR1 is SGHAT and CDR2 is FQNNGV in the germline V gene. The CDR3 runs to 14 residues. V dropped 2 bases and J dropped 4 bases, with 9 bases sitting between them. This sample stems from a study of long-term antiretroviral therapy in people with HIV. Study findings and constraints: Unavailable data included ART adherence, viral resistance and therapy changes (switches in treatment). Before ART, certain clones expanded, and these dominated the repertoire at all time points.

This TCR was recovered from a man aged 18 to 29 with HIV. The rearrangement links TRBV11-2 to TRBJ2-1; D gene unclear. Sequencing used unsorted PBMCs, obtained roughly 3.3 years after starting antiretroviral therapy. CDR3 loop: CASSLFVDYNEQFF. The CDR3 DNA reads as TGTGCCAGCAGCTTATTTGTGGATTACAATGAGCAGTTCTTC.